The TCR beta chain described here comes from a study of T cells in Graves' hyperthyroidism and ophthalmopathy. There are 15 residues in the CDR3. Germline V gene data show CDR1 as SGHTA and CDR2 as FQGNSA. V lost 1 base and J lost 0, with 7 bases in between. Amplified regions were TCR beta CDR3 sequences from RNA transcripts. The TCR CDR3 was amplified in a first-round RT-PCR using the HTBI primer set. MiXCR, run by TCRdb on the multiplex PCR reads, gives a single entry per CDR3 protein. The sample has 530,000 or so distinct CDR3 sequences, roughly a sixth seen once. The clonotype comes from a woman under 30 with Graves' ophthalmopathy. The V and J genes are TRBV7-2 and TRBJ1-5; D call uncertain. Sequencing was done on a sample of blood. The CDR3 DNA is TGTGCCAGCAGCTTAGGAAATCCTAGCAATCAGCCCCAGCATTTT. This translates into CASSLGNPSNQPQHF.